The T cell receptor (beta chain) under discussion was sequenced for a study of T cell repertoires in aging, cancer and after chemotherapy. Study overall: Six age groups, ranging from 30 or younger to 70 or older, included the donors.

Rearranged V-D-J TRB sequences were amplified with a mixed TRB-A/B primer pool. TCRdb reanalysed the multiplex PCR reads using MiXCR and keeps one entry per CDR3 protein. The repertoire includes 5,300 or so distinct CDR3 sequences, more than 40% of them detected once, and more than 6% sits in the top ten. Concerning this clonotype: Antigen specificity is unknown. Relative to the germline gene, one junction end is altered; a read error may explain this.

Germline V gene lookup returns CDR1 DFQATT and CDR2 SNEGSKA (reference sequence). This CDR3 spans 14 amino acids. TCR beta rearrangements were amplified from peripheral blood genomic DNA. Overall study results and limits: Lymphoid organ infiltration in hematological cancer patients may impair thymic emigration or peripheral T cell expansion. Age-matched healthy donors had significantly more diverse, less clonal blood TCR repertoires than untreated cancer patients. Median generation probability rose over the chemotherapy interval in each cancer cohort, suggesting rebound thymic output.

This TCR derives from a human donor with a blood cancer. The V call is TRBV20-1, the J call TRBJ2-1, with D tentatively TRBD2 (6 bases). The material sequenced was blood. The CDR3 DNA follows: TGCAGTGCTACACTTACTAGCTCCCACAATGAGCAGTTCTTC. This codes for CSATLTSSHNEQFF.